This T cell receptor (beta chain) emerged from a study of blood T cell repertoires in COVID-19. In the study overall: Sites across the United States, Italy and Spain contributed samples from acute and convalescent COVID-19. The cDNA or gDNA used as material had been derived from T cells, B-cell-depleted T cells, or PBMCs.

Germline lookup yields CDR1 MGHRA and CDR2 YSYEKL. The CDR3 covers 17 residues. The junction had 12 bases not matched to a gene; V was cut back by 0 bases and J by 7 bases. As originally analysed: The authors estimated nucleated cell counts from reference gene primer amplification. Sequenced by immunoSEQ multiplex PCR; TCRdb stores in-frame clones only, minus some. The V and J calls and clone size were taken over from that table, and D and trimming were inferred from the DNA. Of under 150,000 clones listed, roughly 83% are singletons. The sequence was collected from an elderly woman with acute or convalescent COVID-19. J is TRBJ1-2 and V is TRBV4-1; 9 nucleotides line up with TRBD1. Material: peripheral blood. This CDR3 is CASSQDWAGTGSFGYTF. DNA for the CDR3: TGCGCCAGCAGCCAAGATTGGGCCGGGACAGGGTCCTTTGGCTACACCTTC.